Each of the 14 T cell receptor beta chains below was sequenced from the same sample in a study of blood T cell repertoires in COVID-19. Measured with immunoSEQ multiplex PCR; TCRdb has only the in-frame clones, and not every one. The sample gives approximately 82,000 clones, almost 85% of which show up once; less than 9% is in the top ten. Sequencing was performed on peripheral blood. These receptors all stem from a man aged 45-65 years with active or convalescent COVID-19.

The chain couples TRBV20-1 to TRBJ2-2, with TRBD1 matching over 11 bases. This CDR3 has 17 amino acids. Germline CDR1 and CDR2: DFQATT and SNEGSKA (reference sequence). V gave up 3 bases and J gave up 5 bases; unmatched junction bases: 11. The chain's CDR3 is CSASPGSDRGRTGELFF. DNA for the CDR3: TGCAGTGCTAGTCCAGGTTCGGACAGGGGGCGGACCGGGGAGCTGTTTTTT.

By its share, this clone is medium-sized (0.01 to 0.1%). J is TRBJ1-6 and V is TRBV28, with D possibly being TRBD1 (6 bases). V lost 0 bases and J 9 bases, leaving 15 bases between the germline ends. Germline lookup yields CDR1 MDHEN and CDR2 SYDVKM. This CDR3 is built from 16 residues. Here the CDR3 DNA reads TGTGCCAGCAGTTTATGGGGAGGGGGTAAAGGTTCACCCCTCCACTTT. Translated: CASSLWGGGKGSPLHF.

The chain recombines TRBV12-3 or TRBV12-4 with TRBJ1-1; D remains unclear. The CDR3 is 13 amino acids. V lost 4 bases and J 2 bases, leaving 8 bases between the germline ends. CDR3 sequence (DNA): TGTGCCAGCAGTTCCCTCCCCAACACTGAAGCTTTCTTT. This gives the protein CASSSLPNTEAFF.

This clone has a single count. The genes are TRBV11-2 and TRBJ2-2; 7 bases align to TRBD1. The CDR3 spans 16 residues. The germline gives CDR1 SGHAT, CDR2 FQNNGV. V was pared by 1 base and J by 0 bases, with 2 bases of the junction left unmatched. CDR3 sequence reads: CASSLVGTANTGELFF. As DNA, the CDR3 is TGTGCCAGCAGCTTAGTAGGGACAGCGAACACCGGGGAGCTGTTTTTT.

The chain joins TRBV6-5 to TRBJ2-1; D gene ambiguous. Per germline, CDR1 MNHEY and CDR2 SVGAGI. Trimming pared 10 bases from V and 7 bases from J, leaving 17 bases between. CDR3 size: 13 residues. CDR3 amino acids: CATTFPYTNEQFF. The CDR3 DNA sequence: TGTGCCACCACATTTCCTTACACGAATGAGCAGTTCTTC.

The J gene is TRBJ2-3, the V gene TRBV10-1; 7 nucleotides match TRBD1. The CDR3 runs to 15 residues. The germline V gene has CDR1 WNHNN and CDR2 SYGVQD (reference sequence). With V trimmed by 3 bases and J by 1 base, 4 bases remained unmatched. The CDR3 DNA sequence: TGCGCCAGCAGTGAAAGACAGGGTCGCACAGATACGCAGTATTTT. It is translated as CASSERQGRTDTQYF.

The V call is TRBV6-1, the J call TRBJ1-3, with D possibly TRBD1 on 6 matching bases. Between the trimmed V and J ends, which lost 3 bases and 0 bases, there was a span of 12 bases. Looked up from germline, CDR1 is MNHNS and CDR2 is SASEGT. The CDR3 consists of 16 residues. The chain's CDR3 is CASSEPGHGSGNTIYF. Written as DNA, the CDR3 is TGTGCCAGCAGTGAGCCGGGACACGGCTCTGGAAACACCATATATTTT.

The chain recombines TRBV27 with TRBJ2-7, with D maybe TRBD2 (7 bases). CDR1 and CDR2 from the germline V gene are MNHEY and SMNVEV (reference sequence). The CDR3 sequence is 15 residues long. The V end lost 3 bases, the J end lost 6 bases, and 18 bases lay between the germline ends. CDR3 DNA: TGTGCCAGCAGTTTCCAGGGGACGCGGGGGTCCGAGCAGTACTTC. Residues: CASSFQGTRGSEQYF.

As for this clone: The sample has other DNA sequences that encode this CDR3 too. The chain is built from TRBV20-1 and TRBJ2-7; D is ambiguous. This CDR3 is 11 amino acids long. CDR1 and CDR2 from the germline V gene are DFQATT and SNEGSKA (reference sequence). The ends were cut back, 3 bases at V and 5 bases at J, with 8 bases in the middle. The CDR3 region has the DNA TGCAGTGCTAGCAGTGGGCACGAGCAGTACTTC. This codes for CSASSGHEQYF.

The chain is built from TRBV18 and TRBJ2-1, with 13 bases that match TRBD2. There are 15 residues in the CDR3. V lost 5 bases and J lost 10; bases outside the gene matches: 8. Germline CDR1 reads KGHSH; CDR2 reads LQKENI. The CDR3 spells CASSITSGGEREQFF. The CDR3 DNA is TGTGCCAGCTCAATCACTAGCGGGGGGGAGCGGGAGCAGTTCTTC.

This chain links TRBV16 with TRBJ1-3, with a possible D match to TRBD1 (5 bases). The CDR3 is made up of 16 amino acids. The ends were cut back, 4 bases at V and 1 base at J, with 14 bases in the middle. The germline V gene has CDR1 KGHSY and CDR2 FQNENV. The CDR3 sequence: CASSPGGASSGNTIYF. The CDR3 DNA is TGTGCCAGCAGCCCCGGCGGGGCCAGTTCTGGAAACACCATATATTTT.

Remarks on this clone: Within the sample, other DNA sequences also encode this same CDR3. This chain uses TRBV20-1 with TRBJ2-7; D is possibly TRBD2 (5 bases). V dropped 2 bases and J dropped 5 bases, with 7 bases sitting between them. The CDR3 runs to 11 residues. The germline V gene encodes CDR1 DFQATT and CDR2 SNEGSKA (reference sequence). The CDR3 loop reads CSARSGHEQYV. The CDR3 DNA is TGCAGTGCTAGAAGCGGTCACGAGCAGTACGTC.

The rearrangement links TRBV23-1 to TRBJ1-4; 8 bases match TRBD1. TRBV23-1 is annotated as an ORF whose role is uncertain. The junction had 4 bases not matched to a gene; V was cut back by 6 bases and J by 13 bases. This CDR3 contains 11 residues. This chain's CDR3 is CASRGQDRLFF. The CDR3, as DNA: TGCGCCAGCAGGGGACAGGACAGACTGTTTTTT.

The chain uses TRBV21-1 and TRBJ2-7; the table names TRBD1, a call not compared with the DNA. TRBV21-1 is a known pseudogene. This CDR3 contains 13 residues. CDR3 coding DNA: TGTGCCAGCAGCAAGGTGGACACATACGAGCAGTACGTC. Protein product: CASSKVDTYEQYV.